Only a few counts were recorded for the clone carrying this T cell receptor (beta chain). TCRdb ran MiXCR on the RT-PCR reads and lists one entry per CDR3 protein. The data contain about 57,000 distinct CDR3 sequences, about an eighth of them seen just once; the ten biggest clones take up about a third. The ends were cut back, 0 bases at V and 6 bases at J, with 14 bases in the middle. This CDR3 has 15 amino acids. Looked up from germline, CDR1 is MGHRA and CDR2 is YSYEKL. The data stem from a study of patients and donors after allogeneic stem cell transplantation. Sample: blood, either unsorted or a sorted T cell fraction (not recorded which). V is TRBV4-1 and J is TRBJ1-2; D is uncertain. This receptor was obtained from a human donor who was either an allogeneic HSCT recipient or a stem cell or donor lymphocyte infusion donor (not recorded which). It is not recorded whose cells these are; they may come from a transplant donor. The CDR3 DNA follows: TGCGCCAGCAGCCAAGATCGTCCGAACGGAAATGGCTACACCTTC. Translated: CASSQDRPNGNGYTF.